Listed below are T cell receptor beta chains from one sample, sequenced in a study of blood T cells in healthy people across ages. TCRdb called the 5' RACE reads again in MiXCR, with one record for every CDR3 protein. This table has hundreds of thousands of distinct CDR3 sequences, more than 45% appearing once. Sequencing was done on a sample of blood. The receptors come from a man older than 75 in good health. The CDR3 runs from the conserved cysteine through the conserved F or W. The D gene is left open where the match is weak. The size entry is marked missing in some rows and otherwise reads once, few, many or a size class.

d_call | clone_size | j_call | v_call | cdr3_nt | cdr3_aa
- | - | TRBJ1-5 | TRBV7-9 | TGTGCCAGCAGCTTAGGGGGAGGGAGGAGCAATCAGCCCCAGCATTTT | CASSLGGGRSNQPQHF
- | - | TRBJ2-7 | TRBV5-1 | TGCGCCAGCAGCCCCACGACAGATTACAATGAGCAGTACTTC | CASSPTTDYNEQYF
TRBD2 | - | TRBJ2-3 | TRBV18 | TGTGCCAGCTCAAGGGCGGGAGATTACACAGATACGCAGTATTTT | CASSRAGDYTDTQYF
TRBD2 | - | TRBJ2-7 | TRBV9 | TGTGCCAGCAGCGTCGGGGGGGGTGCCTACGAGCAGTACTTC | CASSVGGGAYEQYF
- | many | TRBJ2-5 | TRBV29-1 | TGCAGCGTACGGGAATCCCAAGAGACCCAGTACTTC | CSVRESQETQYF
- | - | TRBJ2-3 | TRBV6-2/TRBV6-3 | TGTGCCAGCAGTTACTCAGGCGTCTACACAGATACGCAGTATTTT | CASSYSGVYTDTQYF
- | few | TRBJ1-1 | TRBV20-1 | TGCAGTGCTAGAGGGGGGTCCGGGAACACTGAAGCTTTCTTT | CSARGGSGNTEAFF
TRBD2 | - | TRBJ2-1 | TRBV3-1 | TGTGCCAGCGGCAAGCCAAGGTCGGGGAGGGGCGCCTACAATGAGCAGTTCTTC | CASGKPRSGRGAYNEQFF
- | - | TRBJ2-7 | TRBV11-2 | TGTGCCAGCAGCGACATCAGGGCCCGATGGCATCAGTACTTC | CASSDIRARWHQYF
- | once | TRBJ1-4 | TRBV3-1 | TGTGCCAGCAGCCCCGGGACAAGGAATGAAAAACTGTTTTTT | CASSPGTRNEKLFF
- | - | TRBJ1-2 | TRBV4-3 | TGCGCCAGCAGCGCGGGCAGGATGAATCGCTATGGCTACACCTTC | CASSAGRMNRYGYTF
- | - | TRBJ1-2 | TRBV28 | TGTGCCAGTTCTAACCGCTATGGCTACACCTTC | CASSNRYGYTF
- | few | TRBJ2-1 | TRBV7-2 | TGTGCCAGCAGCTTAGCGAGTGAGCAGTTCTTC | CASSLASEQFF
TRBD1 | - | TRBJ2-1 | TRBV27 | TGTGCCAGCACCTTAACTCCCGACAGGGGGGCTGGGAATGAGCAGTTCTTC | CASTLTPDRGAGNEQFF
TRBD1 | once | TRBJ1-2 | TRBV7-2 | TGTGCCAGCAGCACCGGGACAGGGGGCTTTAGTGGCTACACCTTC | CASSTGTGGFSGYTF
TRBD1 | - | TRBJ2-3 | TRBV29-1 | TGCAGCGTCAGAAGGGGGCTTAATACGCAGTATTTT | CSVRRGLNTQYF
TRBD1 | many | TRBJ2-3 | TRBV6-6 | TGTGCCAGCAGTTACCTTATGGGACAGGGGCCCCCAGATACGCAGTATTTT | CASSYLMGQGPPDTQYF
TRBD2 | - | TRBJ2-1 | TRBV12-3/TRBV12-4 | TGTGCCAGCAGTTCACCCCTGCGCGGGGGGCGGTACAATGAGCAGTTCTTC | CASSSPLRGGRYNEQFF
TRBD1 | - | TRBJ2-1 | TRBV7-8 | TGTGCCAGCAGCTTTGCAGGGGGTGATTACAATGAGCAGTTCTTC | CASSFAGGDYNEQFF
TRBD2 | - | TRBJ2-1 | TRBV7-9 | TGTGCCAGCAGCTTAGCGAACCTCCTAGCGGGAGGTACAGAGCAGTTCTTC | CASSLANLLAGGTEQFF
TRBD1 | - | TRBJ2-5 | TRBV12-3/TRBV12-4 | TGTGCCAGCAGTTCCCGGGACAGAGAGACCCGGTACTTC | CASSSRDRETRYF
TRBD1 | - | TRBJ1-3 | TRBV7-9 | TGTGCCAGCAGCTTCCCACAGGGGGAATCTGGAAACACCATATATTTT | CASSFPQGESGNTIYF
- | few | TRBJ2-7 | TRBV20-1 | TGCAGTGCTAGCCCCCGGACAGACCTTTCCTACGAGCAGTACTTC | CSASPRTDLSYEQYF
- | - | TRBJ2-3 | TRBV12-3/TRBV12-4 | TGTGCCAGCAGTTTGAATTCAATAGGGGGGTATTTT | CASSLNSIGGYF
TRBD1 | - | TRBJ2-3 | TRBV7-2 | TGTGCCAGCAGCATTCGGACAGGCGGAAGAGGCCCAGATACGCAGTATTTT | CASSIRTGGRGPDTQYF
- | once | TRBJ1-5 | TRBV12-3/TRBV12-4 | TGTGCCAGCAGTTTTCTGGACAGCAATCAGCCCCAGCATTTT | CASSFLDSNQPQHF
- | - | TRBJ1-2 | TRBV6-2/TRBV6-3 | TGTGCCAGCACCTACAATACCAAGGTCGGAGGGGCGATGGGATGGTATGGCTACACCTTC | CASTYNTKVGGAMGWYGYTF